This TCR beta chain was identified during a study of cytomegalovirus exposure and HLA in healthy donors. Findings and caveats of the study: Productive rates of about 90% or about 30% were seen for most TCR beta V segments in an earlier analysis.

Comment on this clone: What it binds is unknown.

Germline V gene data show CDR1 as SGHNT and CDR2 as YYREEE (reference sequence). V gave up 4 bases and J gave up 6 bases, with 17 bases separating them. CDR3 size: 14 residues. Vbeta (60) and Jbeta (13) primers were used in the PCR. Profiled with immunoSEQ multiplex PCR; TCRdb holds only in-frame clones, not every one. This table has around 200,000 clones, around 88% appearing once. The TCR was taken from a woman between 18 and 29 years old in good health and CMV-seronegative. The gene calls are TRBV5-4 and TRBJ2-7; D is uncertain. The specimen sequenced was PBMCs. CDR3 sequence reads: CASSSLLGAGEQYF. CDR3 sequence (DNA): TGTGCCAGCAGCAGTCTTTTGGGCGCCGGCGAGCAGTACTTC.